This entry describes one TCR beta chain. Its target is not known. The sample comes from a study of vaccination and CD4 T cells after COVID-19. Turning to the study itself: The convalescents included six males and four females, and among them two were Hispanic while seven were Caucasian. Across the group, participants received two doses of either BNT162b2 or mRNA-1273 vaccine. Median time from COVID diagnosis to post-COVID sampling was 101 days (35 to 161). The study, taken as a whole, reports: Early post-infection timepoints were missing, and relatively few convalescent patients were studied.

In germline, CDR1 is MGHRA, CDR2 YSYEKL. CDR3 length: 18 residues. Losses at the gene ends were 3 bases for V and 5 bases for J; bases not matched to a gene: 16. One entry per CDR3 protein, called by TCRdb with MiXCR from the PCR reads. This sample has 25,000 to 35,000 distinct CDR3 sequences, with about 49% found just once. As for time point: late sampling 161 to 241 days after vaccination in a few convalescent patients. The source was CD4+ T cells from blood, collected about 7 months after SARS-CoV-2 vaccination. This clonotype was obtained from a human donor who had recovered from COVID-19. This chain connects TRBV4-1 to TRBJ2-1, with 7 bases identical to TRBD2. The DNA for the CDR3 is TGCGCCAGCAGCCAGCGCTGGGGCGGGAGTCGATTAAACAATGAGCAGTTCTTC. Protein: CASSQRWGGSRLNNEQFF.